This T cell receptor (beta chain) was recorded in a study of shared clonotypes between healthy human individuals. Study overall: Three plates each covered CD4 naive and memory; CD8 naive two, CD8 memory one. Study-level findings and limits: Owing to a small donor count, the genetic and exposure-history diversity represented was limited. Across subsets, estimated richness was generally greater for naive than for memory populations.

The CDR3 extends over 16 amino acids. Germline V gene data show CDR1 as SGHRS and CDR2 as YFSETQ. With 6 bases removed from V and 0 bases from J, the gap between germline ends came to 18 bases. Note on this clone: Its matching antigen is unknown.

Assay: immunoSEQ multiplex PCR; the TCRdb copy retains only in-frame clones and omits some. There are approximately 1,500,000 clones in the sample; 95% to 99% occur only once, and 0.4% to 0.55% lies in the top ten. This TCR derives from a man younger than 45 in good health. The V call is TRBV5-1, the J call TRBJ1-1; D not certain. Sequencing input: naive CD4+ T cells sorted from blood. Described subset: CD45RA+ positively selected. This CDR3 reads CASKVLAGQVNTEAFF. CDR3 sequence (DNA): TGCGCCAGCAAGGTCCTGGCTGGGCAGGTGAACACTGAAGCTTTCTTT.